A selection of T cell receptor beta chains follows, all from one sample in a study of cytomegalovirus exposure and HLA in healthy donors. Method: immunoSEQ multiplex PCR; TCRdb's copy keeps in-frame clones and lacks some. This table has roughly 120,000 clones, 80% appearing once. Sequenced: PBMCs. The source is a male donor in good health and CMV-seronegative. Both conserved end residues are part of each CDR3. Each record gives: V gene, J gene, D gene, clone size, CDR3 DNA, CDR3 protein. A D gene is named only where the DNA matches it firmly. Clone size is stated in some rows and not others, as once, few, many or a class when expanded.

V gene: TRBV21-1; J gene: TRBJ1-1; D gene: -; clone size: -; CDR3 DNA: TGTGCCAGCAGCAAGCCCTTACTCCCGACAGCCTTAGGGGGAACTGAAGCTTTCTTT; CDR3 protein: CASSKPLLPTALGGTEAFF
V gene: TRBV4-2; J gene: TRBJ1-5; D gene: -; clone size: -; CDR3 DNA: TGTGCCAGCAGCCAAGATCCGGGAGCAGGGTCTAAGGCTAATCAGCCCCAGCATTTT; CDR3 protein: CASSQDPGAGSKANQPQHF
V gene: TRBV6-1; J gene: TRBJ2-6; D gene: -; clone size: -; CDR3 DNA: TGTGCCAGCAGTGAAGCGGCAGGGGACGGGGCCAACGTCCTGACTTTC; CDR3 protein: CASSEAAGDGANVLTF
V gene: TRBV5-1; J gene: TRBJ2-7; D gene: -; clone size: -; CDR3 DNA: TGCGCCAGCAGATACGACAACTACGAGCAGTACTTC; CDR3 protein: CASRYDNYEQYF
V gene: TRBV30; J gene: TRBJ1-4; D gene: -; clone size: -; CDR3 DNA: TGTGCCTGGAGTTCGGGGGAGGATGAAAAACTGTTTTTT; CDR3 protein: CAWSSGEDEKLFF
V gene: TRBV19; J gene: TRBJ1-1; D gene: -; clone size: -; CDR3 DNA: TGTGCCAGTAGTCCAGGGATGAACACTGAAGCTTTCTTT; CDR3 protein: CASSPGMNTEAFF
V gene: TRBV5-1; J gene: TRBJ2-7; D gene: -; clone size: -; CDR3 DNA: TGCGCCAGCAGCCTCGGTAACTCCTACGAGCAGTACTTC; CDR3 protein: CASSLGNSYEQYF
V gene: TRBV19; J gene: TRBJ1-1; D gene: -; clone size: -; CDR3 DNA: TGTGCCAGTAGTATTGGCCGTGACACTGAAGCTTTCTTT; CDR3 protein: CASSIGRDTEAFF
V gene: TRBV5-1; J gene: TRBJ2-5; D gene: -; clone size: -; CDR3 DNA: TGCGCCAGCAGCGTAACAGGGACGCCAAGGGAGACCCAGTACTTC; CDR3 protein: CASSVTGTPRETQYF
V gene: TRBV28; J gene: TRBJ2-5; D gene: -; clone size: -; CDR3 DNA: TGTGCCAGCAGTGCCCCGGACCGGGCATGGGAGCAGTACTTC; CDR3 protein: CASSAPDRAWEQYF
V gene: TRBV30; J gene: TRBJ1-3; D gene: TRBD1; clone size: -; CDR3 DNA: TGTGCCTGGAGGACAGGGTCTGGAAACACCATATATTTT; CDR3 protein: CAWRTGSGNTIYF
V gene: TRBV30; J gene: TRBJ1-2; D gene: -; clone size: -; CDR3 DNA: TGTGCCTGGAGTGTTGGAGAGAGGTTTAACTATGGCTACACCTTC; CDR3 protein: CAWSVGERFNYGYTF
V gene: TRBV10-1; J gene: TRBJ2-3; D gene: TRBD2; clone size: -; CDR3 DNA: TGCGCCAGCAGTGAGGGACTAGGGGAGGCAGATACGCAGTATTTT; CDR3 protein: CASSEGLGEADTQYF
V gene: TRBV11-2; J gene: TRBJ2-3; D gene: -; clone size: -; CDR3 DNA: TGTGCCAGCAGCTTAAGAAGGGCAGGGGAAATCACAGATACGCAGTATTTT; CDR3 protein: CASSLRRAGEITDTQYF
V gene: TRBV30; J gene: TRBJ1-2; D gene: -; clone size: -; CDR3 DNA: TGTGCCTCCGGAGGCAGCAACTATGGCTACACCTTC; CDR3 protein: CASGGSNYGYTF
V gene: TRBV25-1; J gene: TRBJ2-1; D gene: -; clone size: few; CDR3 DNA: TGTGCCAGCAGTGACTTCAATGAGCAGTTCTTC; CDR3 protein: CASSDFNEQFF
V gene: TRBV25-1; J gene: TRBJ2-7; D gene: TRBD1; clone size: -; CDR3 DNA: TGTGCCAGCAGTGAGGGGGCCGGGACAGGCTTCTACGAGCAGTACTTC; CDR3 protein: CASSEGAGTGFYEQYF
V gene: TRBV7-9; J gene: TRBJ2-1; D gene: -; clone size: -; CDR3 DNA: TGTGCCAGCAGCTCGGGGAGCTCCTACAATGAGCAGTTCTTC; CDR3 protein: CASSSGSSYNEQFF
V gene: TRBV30; J gene: TRBJ2-7; D gene: TRBD2; clone size: -; CDR3 DNA: TGTGCCTGTCCGGGACTAGCGGGCGACGAGCAGTACTTC; CDR3 protein: CACPGLAGDEQYF
V gene: TRBV7-9; J gene: TRBJ2-6; D gene: -; clone size: -; CDR3 DNA: TGTGCCAGCAGCGGCAAGGGGGACACCCGACTCTCTGGGGCCAACGTCCTGACTTTC; CDR3 protein: CASSGKGDTRLSGANVLTF
V gene: TRBV27; J gene: TRBJ2-1; D gene: TRBD2; clone size: -; CDR3 DNA: TGTGCCAGCAGTTACTGGACTAGCGTAAGCTCCTACAATGAGCAGTTCTTC; CDR3 protein: CASSYWTSVSSYNEQFF
V gene: TRBV5-6; J gene: TRBJ2-3; D gene: -; clone size: few; CDR3 DNA: TGTGCCAGCAGCAAGCTGGGCACAGATACGCAGTATTTT; CDR3 protein: CASSKLGTDTQYF
V gene: TRBV19; J gene: TRBJ1-1; D gene: -; clone size: -; CDR3 DNA: TGTGCCAGTAGTACTCGATTCCGGGTACAGGGAGCGGCTGAAGCTTTCTTT; CDR3 protein: CASSTRFRVQGAAEAFF
V gene: TRBV7-2; J gene: TRBJ1-5; D gene: -; clone size: -; CDR3 DNA: TGTGCCAGCAGCTTAGCGCCCGGGGGTAGTCAGCCCCAGCATTTT; CDR3 protein: CASSLAPGGSQPQHF
V gene: TRBV11-3; J gene: TRBJ2-2; D gene: TRBD2; clone size: -; CDR3 DNA: TGTGCCAGCAGCCCGACCAGACTAGCGGGAGAACCCGGGGAGCTGTTTTTT; CDR3 protein: CASSPTRLAGEPGELFF
V gene: TRBV4-2; J gene: TRBJ2-2; D gene: TRBD2; clone size: few; CDR3 DNA: TGTGCCAGCAGCCATCCCGAGGGTATGGGGGGGTCAGAGACCGGGGAGCTGTTTTTT; CDR3 protein: CASSHPEGMGGSETGELFF
V gene: TRBV7-9; J gene: TRBJ1-4; D gene: -; clone size: -; CDR3 DNA: TGTGCCAGCAGCCGTCAGGGGCTTGCGCGTGAAAAACTGTTTTTT; CDR3 protein: CASSRQGLAREKLFF
V gene: TRBV14; J gene: TRBJ2-7; D gene: -; clone size: -; CDR3 DNA: TGTGCCAGCAGTACAGGCTACGAGCAGTACTTC; CDR3 protein: CASSTGYEQYF
V gene: TRBV27; J gene: TRBJ1-2; D gene: -; clone size: -; CDR3 DNA: TGTGCCAGCAGTCCACAGGGAAACTATGGCTACACCTTC; CDR3 protein: CASSPQGNYGYTF